This is a list of T cell receptor beta chains from one sample in a study of OX40 agonist ivuxolimab in advanced cancers. The assay was immunoSEQ multiplex PCR, and TCRdb's table has in-frame clones only and misses some. Seen here are about 68,000 clones, about 79% observed once, and the top ten hold 1.5% to 2%. The starting material was CD4+ or CD8+ T cells sorted from blood, obtained in a trial of the OX40 agonist ivuxolimab. The receptors were gathered from an adult with an advanced solid tumor such as melanoma, head and neck, liver or kidney cancer. Both conserved end residues are part of each CDR3. D genes are given only for firm matches. Only part of the rows carry a size: once, few, many, or a class if the clone is expanded.

J: TRBJ2-7; V: TRBV29-1; size: .; D: TRBD1; CDR3: CSARNRDRSSEQYF; DNA: TGCAGCGCAAGGAACCGGGACAGGTCCTCCGAGCAGTACTTC
J: TRBJ2-4; V: TRBV5-1; size: .; D: .; CDR3: CASSFGVTMAKNIQYF; DNA: TGCGCCAGCAGCTTCGGAGTTACGATGGCCAAAAACATTCAGTACTTC
J: TRBJ2-7; V: TRBV4-1; size: once; D: .; CDR3: CASSPAPGRDYEQYF; DNA: TGCGCCAGCAGTCCAGCCCCCGGACGGGACTACGAGCAGTACTTC
J: TRBJ1-2; V: TRBV29-1; size: .; D: TRBD1; CDR3: CSVVPLGTGTYGYTF; DNA: TGCAGCGTTGTCCCGCTGGGGACAGGGACCTATGGCTACACCTTC
J: TRBJ2-5; V: TRBV5-4; size: .; D: .; CDR3: CASSATGKETQYF; DNA: TGTGCCAGCAGCGCTACAGGGAAAGAGACCCAGTACTTC
J: TRBJ2-3; V: TRBV4-1; size: .; D: .; CDR3: CASRLEWGTDTQYF; DNA: TGCGCCAGCAGACTCGAGTGGGGCACAGATACGCAGTATTTT
J: TRBJ2-7; V: TRBV6-5; size: .; D: .; CDR3: CASSYGGIRPYEQYF; DNA: TGTGCCAGCAGTTACGGGGGAATTCGCCCCTACGAGCAGTACTTC
J: TRBJ1-5; V: TRBV19; size: .; D: .; CDR3: CASKGGVNNQPQHF; DNA: TGTGCCAGTAAAGGAGGGGTTAACAATCAGCCCCAGCATTTT
J: TRBJ1-1; V: TRBV7-6; size: once; D: .; CDR3: CASSPTGYTEAFF; DNA: TGTGCCAGCAGCCCTACAGGGTACACTGAAGCTTTCTTT
J: TRBJ1-1; V: TRBV6-5; size: .; D: .; CDR3: CASRLGGGHTEAFF; DNA: TGTGCCAGCAGGCTCGGGGGGGGTCACACTGAAGCTTTCTTT
J: TRBJ2-3; V: TRBV6-5; size: .; D: .; CDR3: CASRRDLAADTQYF; DNA: TGTGCCAGCAGGCGGGACCTCGCCGCAGATACGCAGTATTTT
J: TRBJ2-7; V: TRBV29-1; size: once; D: TRBD1; CDR3: CSVGPRQGAYEQYF; DNA: TGCAGCGTTGGACCCCGGCAGGGGGCCTACGAGCAGTACTTC
J: TRBJ2-2; V: TRBV28; size: .; D: TRBD2; CDR3: CASSSGGSGTGELFF; DNA: TGTGCCAGCAGTTCGGGCGGGAGTGGAACCGGGGAGCTGTTTTTT
J: TRBJ2-1; V: TRBV27; size: .; D: TRBD2; CDR3: CASSAYTSGSSREQFF; DNA: TGTGCCAGCAGTGCCTACACTAGCGGGAGTTCACGGGAGCAGTTCTTC
J: TRBJ2-2; V: TRBV28; size: .; D: TRBD1; CDR3: CASSPPGQGRTGELFF; DNA: TGTGCCAGCAGTCCCCCGGGACAGGGGCGGACCGGGGAGCTGTTTTTT
J: TRBJ2-1; V: TRBV9; size: .; D: .; CDR3: CASSAFYNEQFF; DNA: TGTGCCAGCAGCGCCTTCTACAATGAGCAGTTCTTC
J: TRBJ1-1; V: TRBV5-6; size: .; D: .; CDR3: CASSWFRGRGNTEAFF; DNA: TGTGCCAGCAGCTGGTTCCGTGGTAGGGGTAACACTGAAGCTTTCTTT
J: TRBJ2-5; V: TRBV7-2; size: .; D: .; CDR3: CASSLSLHGQETQYF; DNA: TGTGCCAGCAGCTTATCCCTTCACGGCCAAGAGACCCAGTACTTC
J: TRBJ2-3; V: TRBV14; size: .; D: TRBD2; CDR3: CASYRSGRMGDTQYF; DNA: TGTGCCAGCTACCGGAGCGGGAGAATGGGAGATACGCAGTATTTT
J: TRBJ2-5; V: TRBV7-7; size: .; D: .; CDR3: CASSLAAGVETQYF; DNA: TGTGCTAGCAGCTTAGCGGCAGGGGTAGAGACCCAGTACTTC
J: TRBJ1-2; V: TRBV19; size: .; D: .; CDR3: CASSSGARTSYGYGYTF; DNA: TGTGCCAGTAGTTCCGGGGCTAGGACTTCCTACGGCTATGGCTACACCTTC
J: TRBJ2-7; V: TRBV28; size: .; D: .; CDR3: CASSTIRGDSYEQYF; DNA: TGTGCCAGCAGTACCATTCGAGGAGATAGCTACGAGCAGTACTTC
J: TRBJ2-1; V: TRBV4-1; size: few; D: .; CDR3: CASSQSYPGLRGNEQFF; DNA: TGCGCCAGCAGCCAATCCTACCCGGGACTCCGGGGCAATGAGCAGTTCTTC
J: TRBJ2-1; V: TRBV28; size: .; D: TRBD2; CDR3: CASSLGGSRPNEQFF; DNA: TGTGCCAGCAGTTTAGGCGGGAGTCGTCCCAATGAGCAGTTCTTC
J: TRBJ2-7; V: TRBV10-3; size: .; D: .; CDR3: CAISLDRTAYEQYF; DNA: TGTGCCATCAGCCTCGACAGAACGGCCTACGAGCAGTACTTC
J: TRBJ1-3; V: TRBV7-2; size: .; D: .; CDR3: CASSLGAPSTGNTIYF; DNA: TGTGCCAGCAGCTTGGGGGCACCTAGTACTGGAAACACCATATATTTT
J: TRBJ2-4; V: TRBV7-2; size: once; D: .; CDR3: CASSFRAQAKNIQYF; DNA: TGTGCCAGCAGCTTTCGGGCCCAAGCCAAAAACATTCAGTACTTC
J: TRBJ1-6; V: TRBV15; size: few; D: .; CDR3: CATSGRDTNSPLHF; DNA: TGTGCCACCAGCGGCCGGGACACCAATTCACCCCTCCACTTT
J: TRBJ1-1; V: TRBV7-2; size: .; D: TRBD1; CDR3: CASSLDGQGDTEAFF; DNA: TGTGCCAGCAGCTTAGACGGCCAGGGGGACACTGAAGCTTTCTTT
J: TRBJ1-2; V: TRBV7-2; size: .; D: .; CDR3: CASRFGLEGTYGYTF; DNA: TGTGCCAGCCGTTTCGGGTTGGAGGGAACCTATGGCTACACCTTC
J: TRBJ1-1; V: TRBV30; size: .; D: .; CDR3: CAWRVTREAFF; DNA: TGTGCCTGGAGGGTCACCCGTGAAGCTTTCTTT
J: TRBJ2-2; V: TRBV19; size: .; D: .; CDR3: CASSVLTNTGELFF; DNA: TGTGCCAGTAGTGTCCTTACGAACACCGGGGAGCTGTTTTTT
J: TRBJ2-7; V: TRBV5-4; size: .; D: .; CDR3: CASSFQAYEQYF; DNA: TGTGCCAGCAGCTTTCAGGCATACGAGCAGTACTTC
J: TRBJ2-7; V: TRBV7-9; size: once; D: .; CDR3: CASSRTPSGGGYEQYF; DNA: TGTGCCAGCAGCCGGACACCCTCAGGGGGAGGATACGAGCAGTACTTC
J: TRBJ2-5; V: TRBV7-9; size: .; D: TRBD2; CDR3: CAGGGSGETQYF; DNA: TGTGCCGGGGGGGGATCTGGAGAGACCCAGTACTTC
J: TRBJ2-6; V: TRBV7-2; size: .; D: TRBD1; CDR3: CASSLQGVGANVLTF; DNA: TGTGCCAGCAGCTTACAGGGGGTAGGGGCCAACGTCCTGACTTTC
J: TRBJ1-5; V: TRBV6-1; size: .; D: .; CDR3: CASTWDSNQPQHF; DNA: TGTGCCAGCACGTGGGATAGCAATCAGCCCCAGCATTTT
J: TRBJ2-7; V: TRBV18; size: .; D: TRBD1; CDR3: CASSPGQPHYEQYF; DNA: TGTGCCAGCTCACCGGGACAGCCCCATTACGAGCAGTACTTC
J: TRBJ2-7; V: TRBV7-2; size: .; D: TRBD1; CDR3: CASSLDRENEQYF; DNA: TGTGCCAGCAGCTTGGACAGGGAGAACGAGCAGTACTTC
J: TRBJ2-7; V: TRBV4-1; size: .; D: TRBD2; CDR3: CASSQPTGTSGSGYEQYF; DNA: TGCGCCAGCAGCCAGCCAACCGGGACTAGCGGGAGTGGGTACGAGCAGTACTTC
J: TRBJ2-2; V: TRBV18; size: once; D: .; CDR3: CASSLDSTGELFF; DNA: TGTGCCAGCTCACTGGACAGCACCGGGGAGCTGTTTTTT
J: TRBJ2-5; V: TRBV7-8; size: .; D: TRBD2; CDR3: CASSPGLAEETQYF; DNA: TGTGCCAGCAGCCCCGGACTAGCAGAAGAGACCCAGTACTTC
J: TRBJ2-5; V: TRBV9; size: .; D: .; CDR3: CASSVEGYQETQYF; DNA: TGTGCCAGCAGCGTAGAAGGTTACCAAGAGACCCAGTACTTC
J: TRBJ2-7; V: TRBV6-1; size: .; D: .; CDR3: CASRGRAIDEQYF; DNA: TGTGCCAGCAGGGGCAGGGCAATTGACGAGCAGTACTTC
J: TRBJ2-2; V: TRBV15; size: .; D: .; CDR3: CATSRDYAGELFF; DNA: TGTGCCACCAGCAGAGATTATGCCGGGGAGCTGTTTTTT
J: TRBJ1-1; V: TRBV28; size: .; D: TRBD1; CDR3: CASSSGQENTEAFF; DNA: TGTGCCAGCAGTTCCGGACAGGAGAACACTGAAGCTTTCTTT
J: TRBJ2-7; V: TRBV19; size: .; D: .; CDR3: CASSKSSYEQYF; DNA: TGTGCCAGTAGTAAGAGCTCCTACGAGCAGTACTTC
J: TRBJ1-5; V: TRBV5-8; size: .; D: TRBD1; CDR3: CASSSSDRVGKAQHF; DNA: TGTGCCAGCAGCTCTTCGGACAGGGTAGGGAAGGCCCAGCATTTT
J: TRBJ1-1; V: TRBV4-2; size: few; D: .; CDR3: CASSQEPGTNTEAFF; DNA: TGTGCCAGCAGCCAAGAGCCAGGGACGAACACTGAAGCTTTCTTT
J: TRBJ2-2; V: TRBV5-1; size: .; D: TRBD2; CDR3: CASSWGLAGNTGELFF; DNA: TGCGCCAGCAGCTGGGGACTAGCGGGCAACACCGGGGAGCTGTTTTTT
J: TRBJ2-7; V: TRBV27; size: .; D: TRBD2; CDR3: CASSSPPGRGRDEQYF; DNA: TGTGCCAGCAGTTCCCCTCCGGGCCGCGGGAGGGACGAGCAGTACTTC
J: TRBJ2-3; V: TRBV19; size: .; D: .; CDR3: CASSIGGSGPGDTQYF; DNA: TGTGCCAGTAGTATAGGCGGGTCCGGCCCGGGGGATACGCAGTATTTT
J: TRBJ1-5; V: TRBV18; size: .; D: TRBD1; CDR3: CASSSGTADQPQHF; DNA: TGTGCCAGCTCATCCGGGACAGCAGATCAGCCCCAGCATTTT
J: TRBJ2-7; V: TRBV27; size: .; D: .; CDR3: CASARAALYEQYF; DNA: TGTGCCAGCGCCCGAGCTGCACTCTACGAGCAGTACTTC
J: TRBJ2-7; V: TRBV27; size: .; D: .; CDR3: CASSFQGRYEQYF; DNA: TGTGCCAGCAGTTTTCAGGGGAGGTACGAGCAGTACTTC
J: TRBJ2-7; V: TRBV15; size: few; D: TRBD2; CDR3: CATSRESGEGYEQYF; DNA: TGTGCCACCAGCAGAGAATCGGGGGAGGGCTACGAGCAGTACTTC
J: TRBJ1-2; V: TRBV7-2; size: .; D: .; CDR3: CASSFQPPYTF; DNA: TGTGCCAGCAGCTTCCAACCTCCCTACACCTTC